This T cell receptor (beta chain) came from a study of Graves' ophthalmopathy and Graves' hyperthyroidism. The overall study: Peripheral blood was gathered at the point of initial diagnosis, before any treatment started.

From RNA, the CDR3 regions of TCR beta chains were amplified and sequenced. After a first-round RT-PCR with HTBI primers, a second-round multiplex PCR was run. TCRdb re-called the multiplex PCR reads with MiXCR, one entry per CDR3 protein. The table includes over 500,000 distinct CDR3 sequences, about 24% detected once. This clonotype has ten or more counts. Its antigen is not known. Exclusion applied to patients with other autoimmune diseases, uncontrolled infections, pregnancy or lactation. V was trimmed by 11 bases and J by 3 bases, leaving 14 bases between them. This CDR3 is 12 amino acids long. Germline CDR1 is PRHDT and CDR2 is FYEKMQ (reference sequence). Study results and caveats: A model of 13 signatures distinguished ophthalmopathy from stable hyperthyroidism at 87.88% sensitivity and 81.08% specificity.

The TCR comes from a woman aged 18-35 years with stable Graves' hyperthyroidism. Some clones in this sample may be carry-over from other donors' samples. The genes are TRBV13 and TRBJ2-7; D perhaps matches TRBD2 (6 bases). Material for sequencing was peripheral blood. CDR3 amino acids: CAVTGANYEQYF. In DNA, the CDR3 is TGTGCCGTAACGGGAGCGAACTACGAGCAGTACTTC. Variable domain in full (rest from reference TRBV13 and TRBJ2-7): AAGVIQSPRHLIKEKRETATLKCYPIPRHDTVYWYQQGPGQDPQFLISFYEKMQSDKGSIPDRFSAQQFSDYHSELNMSSLELGDSALYFCAVTGANYEQYFGPGTRLTVT.